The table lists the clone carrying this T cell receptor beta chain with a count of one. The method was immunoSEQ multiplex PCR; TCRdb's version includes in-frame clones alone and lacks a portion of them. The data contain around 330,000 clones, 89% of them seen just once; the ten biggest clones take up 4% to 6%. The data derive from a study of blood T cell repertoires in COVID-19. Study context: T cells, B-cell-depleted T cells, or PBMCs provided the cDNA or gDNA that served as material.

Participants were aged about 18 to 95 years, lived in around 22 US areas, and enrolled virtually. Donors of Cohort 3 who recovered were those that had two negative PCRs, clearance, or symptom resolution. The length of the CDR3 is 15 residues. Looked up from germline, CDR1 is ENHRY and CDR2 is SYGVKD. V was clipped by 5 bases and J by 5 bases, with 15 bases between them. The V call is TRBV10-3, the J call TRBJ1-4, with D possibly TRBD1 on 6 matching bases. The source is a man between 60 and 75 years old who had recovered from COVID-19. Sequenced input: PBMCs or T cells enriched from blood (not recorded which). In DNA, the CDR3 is TGTGCCATCAGTAAACAGGGTCTCGAAAATGAAAAACTGTTTTTT. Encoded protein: CAISKQGLENEKLFF.